This T cell receptor beta chain was sequenced during a study of blood T cell repertoires in COVID-19. Sequencing was performed with immunoSEQ multiplex PCR; in TCRdb, only in-frame clones are kept and a portion is missing. The table includes under 200,000 clones, 80% to 85% detected once. Germline CDR1 and CDR2: ENHRY and SYGVKD. Trimming pared 6 bases from V and 6 bases from J, leaving 17 bases between. CDR3 length: 14 residues. V and J are TRBV10-3 and TRBJ2-5, with D perhaps matching TRBD2 (6 bases). The specimen was PBMCs or T cells enriched from blood (not recorded which). The receptor was isolated from an older woman who had recovered from COVID-19. Here the CDR3 DNA reads TGTGCCATCAGCGGGGGAGATGGGTTGAAGACCCAGTACTTC. It yields the protein CAISGGDGLKTQYF.